This T cell receptor (beta chain) was sequenced in a study of OX40 agonist ivuxolimab in advanced cancers. The CDR3 spans 16 residues. Germline CDR1 and CDR2: MNHNS and SASEGT. V shed 4 bases and J 2 bases; nucleotides not matched to a gene: 6. The table came from immunoSEQ multiplex PCR; TCRdb's copy has only in-frame clones and leaves some out. The data contain tens of thousands of clones, 70% to 90% of them singletons. The chain employs TRBV6-1 and TRBJ2-3, with 10 bases identical to TRBD2. This clonotype was obtained from an adult with an advanced solid tumor such as melanoma, head and neck, liver or kidney cancer. The sample in question was CD4+ or CD8+ T cells sorted from blood, obtained in a trial of the OX40 agonist ivuxolimab. The DNA of the CDR3 is TGTGCCAGCAGTGGTCCTAGCGGGGGTTCCACAGATACGCAGTATTTT. Protein: CASSGPSGGSTDTQYF.